This T cell receptor (beta chain) is drawn from a study of cytomegalovirus exposure and HLA in healthy donors. The PCR was carried out with 60 Vbeta primers and 13 Jbeta primers. Profiled with immunoSEQ multiplex PCR; TCRdb holds only in-frame clones, not every one. The sample yields approximately 160,000 clones, roughly 84% seen once. The germline CDR1 and CDR2 sequences are SGHTA and FQGTGA. The CDR3 has 16 amino acids. The V and J ends lost 3 bases and 2 bases, in that order; junction bases with no gene match: 5. The receptor was isolated from a male donor in good health and CMV-seronegative. The sample comprised PBMCs. V and J are TRBV7-3 and TRBJ2-5; 11 positions match TRBD2. CDR3 DNA sequence: TGTGCCAGCAGCTTCTCGCTAGCGGGAGGACAAGAGACCCAGTACTTC. Translated: CASSFSLAGGQETQYF.